These 4 T cell receptor beta chains share one sample of origin, sequenced in a study of cytomegalovirus exposure and HLA in healthy donors. The PCR ran on 60 Vbeta and 13 Jbeta primers. TCRdb's table, derived via immunoSEQ multiplex PCR, lists solely in-frame clones and lacks some. The repertoire has about 270,000 clones, 80% to 90% of them found once; the top ten carry 3% to 4%. Sequenced: PBMCs. The receptors come from a man in his forties in good health and CMV-seropositive.

This clone was counted a single time. This sample includes further DNA sequences coding for the same CDR3. V gene TRBV11-2 combines with J gene TRBJ2-7; D remains unclear. This CDR3 has 14 amino acids. Germline CDR1 is SGHAT and CDR2 is FQNNGV. Trimming cost V 1 base and J 4 bases, with 11 bases left between them. The CDR3 is CASSLGSGRYEQYF. For the CDR3, the DNA is TGTGCCAGCAGCTTAGGTAGTGGTCGTTACGAGCAGTACTTC. Filled out from reference TRBV11-2 and TRBJ2-7, the complete variable domain reads EAGVAQSPRYKIIEKRQSVAFWCNPISGHATLYWYQQILGQGPKLLIQFQNNGVVDDSQLPKDRFSAERLKGVDSTLKIQPAKLEDSAVYLCASSLGSGRYEQYFGPGTRLTVT.

The V and J genes are TRBV4-2 and TRBJ2-6; TRBD2 matches 7 bases. The CDR3 totals 16 residues. V lost 6 bases and J lost 0; bases outside the gene matches: 5. Germline loops: CDR1 LGHNA, CDR2 YNFKEQ. The CDR3 protein is CASRTSQSSGANVLTF. DNA for the CDR3: TGTGCCAGCAGGACTAGCCAGAGCTCTGGGGCCAACGTCCTGACTTTC.

This rearrangement joins TRBV9 to TRBJ1-3; TRBD1 is a possible D gene (5 bases). Trimming cost V 4 bases and J 0 bases, with 11 bases left between them. The length of the CDR3 is 15 residues. Germline V CDR1 and CDR2: SGDLS, YYNGEE. CDR3 amino acids: CASSWQGSSGNTIYF. In DNA form, the CDR3 reads TGTGCCAGCAGCTGGCAGGGTTCCTCTGGAAACACCATATATTTT.

The chain has TRBV5-1 and TRBJ2-4, with D unresolved. The CDR3 runs to 17 residues. V was trimmed by 0 bases and J by 0 bases, leaving 13 bases between them. Germline loops: CDR1 SGHRS, CDR2 YFSETQ. CDR3 DNA sequence: TGCGCCAGCAGCTTGGGATCCAATCCACTAGCCAAAAACATTCAGTACTTC. This sequence encodes CASSLGSNPLAKNIQYF.